The 16 T cell receptor beta chains in this list originate from one sample, sequenced in a study of Ad26.COV2.S vaccination and SARS-CoV-2 variants. Treatment meaning: 15 to 20 received Ad26.COV2.S at low or high dose, single or two shots; 5 received placebo; per-sample allocation not given. All samples were drawn on day 63, counting from the first vaccine or placebo injection. TCRdb keeps only in-frame clones here, not all; method: immunoSEQ multiplex PCR. The sample yields approximately 300,000 clones, around four fifths seen once. The specimen was peripheral blood, collected in a trial of Ad26.COV2.S vaccine versus placebo. These receptors all come from a person aged 18-65 years who received the Ad26.COV2.S COVID-19 vaccine or a placebo.

The chain joins TRBV6-5 to TRBJ1-6; 9 bases align to TRBD1. The CDR3 consists of 14 residues. Trimming cost V 6 bases and J 6 bases; bases outside gene matches: 3. In germline, CDR1 is MNHEY, CDR2 SVGAGI. The CDR3 region has the DNA TGTGCCAGCAGGAGGGACAGGGTTAATTCACCCCTCCACTTT. Encoded protein: CASRRDRVNSPLHF.

The CDR3 here is CAIRGTGVNTIYF. The CDR3 DNA follows: TGTGCCATCAGGGGGACAGGGGTAAACACCATATATTTT. This chain joins TRBV10-3 and TRBJ1-3; 10 bases fit TRBD1. The CDR3 length is 13 residues. V lost 6 bases, J lost 6 bases, and 2 bases stayed unmatched. The germline V gene has CDR1 ENHRY and CDR2 SYGVKD.

This clone was found once. V gene TRBV27 combines with J gene TRBJ1-5; no clear D. This CDR3 has 14 residues. V lost 6 bases to trimming and J lost 0 bases, with 9 bases between them. Germline CDR1 is MNHEY and CDR2 is SMNVEV (reference sequence). CDR3 DNA: TGTGCCAGCAGCTCCTACTATAGCAATCAGCCCCAGCATTTT. It is translated as CASSSYYSNQPQHF.

The gene calls are TRBV7-9 and TRBJ2-3; no reliable D call. The CDR3 extends over 13 amino acids. Germline V gene data show CDR1 as SEHNR and CDR2 as FQNEAQ (reference sequence). V lost 2 bases and J 3 bases, leaving 6 bases between the germline ends. CDR3 loop: CASSLMETDTQYF. For the CDR3, the DNA is TGTGCCAGCAGCTTAATGGAAACAGATACGCAGTATTTT.

The chain employs TRBV18 and TRBJ1-4, with TRBD1 identical over 7 bases. Germline CDR1 is KGHSH and CDR2 is LQKENI. V shed 6 bases and J 8 bases; nucleotides not matched to a gene: 12. The CDR3 totals 15 residues. CDR3: CASSPGEGAGEKLFF. The CDR3 DNA follows: TGTGCCAGCTCCCCCGGGGAGGGGGCAGGAGAAAAACTGTTTTTT.

This chain links TRBV18 with TRBJ2-7, with D tentatively TRBD1 (5 bases). The CDR3 covers 12 residues. CDR1 KGHSH and CDR2 LQKENI come from the germline V gene. Trimming shortened V by 2 bases and J by 4 bases, and 6 bases separated the two germline ends. In nucleotides, the CDR3 is TGTGCCAGCTCACCAACAGGTTACGAGCAGTACTTC. Protein: CASSPTGYEQYF.

This clone came up once. The V call is TRBV19, the J call TRBJ1-4; no reliable D call. Trimming removed 0 bases at V and 9 bases at J, with 5 bases between. This CDR3 has 12 amino acids. Germline lookup yields CDR1 LNHDA and CDR2 SQIVND (reference sequence). In DNA, the CDR3 is TGTGCCAGTAGTATAGACAGACAAAAACTGTTTTTT. Protein: CASSIDRQKLFF. The variable domain in full, completed from reference TRBV19 and TRBJ1-4, reads DGGITQSPKYLFRKEGQNVTLSCEQNLNHDAMYWYRQDPGQGLRLIYYSQIVNDFQKGDIAEGYSVSREKKESFPLTVTSAQKNPTAFYLCASSIDRQKLFFGSGTQLSVL.

The J gene is TRBJ2-7, the V gene TRBV5-1; possible D gene TRBD1, 5 bases. CDR1 and CDR2 from the germline V gene are SGHRS and YFSETQ. The CDR3 is 16 amino acids. Trimming pared 0 bases from V and 2 bases from J, leaving 15 bases between. Here the CDR3 reads CASSLGSRAGPYEQYF. The CDR3 bases are TGCGCCAGCAGCTTGGGAAGCAGGGCCGGTCCCTACGAGCAGTACTTC.

The chain joins TRBV18 to TRBJ1-5, with TRBD1 matching over 11 bases. The V gene end was trimmed by 4 bases and the J gene end by 9 bases; junction bases not matched to a gene: 5. This CDR3 has 14 amino acids. From germline, CDR1 is KGHSH and CDR2 LQKENI. The CDR3 coding sequence is TGTGCCAGCTCACAGGGACAGGGGGTCCGGCCCCAGCATTTT. It encodes CASSQGQGVRPQHF.

This chain connects TRBV7-3 to TRBJ2-1; TRBD2 matches at 7 bases. CDR1 is SGHTA and CDR2 is FQGTGA in the germline V gene. The CDR3 totals 18 residues. The trim removed 4 bases at V and 6 bases at J, leaving 18 bases unmatched. The CDR3 region is CASSSRRLPYPGGNEQFF. The CDR3 nucleotides read TGTGCCAGCAGCTCTCGTCGACTGCCTTACCCGGGGGGCAATGAGCAGTTCTTC. Drawing the rest from reference TRBV7-3 and TRBJ2-1, the complete variable domain is GAGVSQTPSNKVTEKGKYVELRCDPISGHTALYWYRQSLGQGPEFLIYFQGTGAADDSGLPNDRFFAVRPEGSVSTLKIQRTERGDSAVYLCASSSRRLPYPGGNEQFFGPGTRLTVL.

The V and J genes are TRBV28 and TRBJ1-4; D gene uncertain. The V gene's germline CDR1 is MDHEN and CDR2 SYDVKM. Trimming took off 4 bases at V and 1 base at J, with 7 bases between the two ends. CDR3 length: 14 residues. The CDR3 region has the DNA TGTGCCAGCAGTTCCCGGGTAACTAATGAAAAACTGTTTTTT. Amino acids: CASSSRVTNEKLFF.

The chain carries TRBV7-9 and TRBJ1-1; weak D call: TRBD1 (6 bases). This CDR3 is built from 13 residues. Deletions cut 5 bases from V and 6 bases from J, with 13 bases between. Germline assignment: CDR1 SEHNR and CDR2 FQNEAQ (reference sequence). The CDR3 sequence is CASSRTGYPEAFF. In DNA form, the CDR3 reads TGTGCCAGCAGCCGTACAGGGTACCCTGAAGCTTTCTTT.

This chain links TRBV10-1 with TRBJ1-2, with TRBD1 matching 7 bases. Trimming at V came to 2 bases and at J to 5 bases, leaving 2 bases not matched to a gene. CDR1 and CDR2 (germline): WNHNN, SYGVQD (reference sequence). The CDR3 runs 13 residues. CDR3 bases: TGCGCCAGCAGTGAGACAGGGGAGTATGGCTACACCTTC. It encodes CASSETGEYGYTF.

V and J are TRBV6-5 and TRBJ2-7; D unresolved. Germline V lookup: CDR1 MNHEY, CDR2 SVGAGI. This CDR3 comprises 11 residues. Trimming stripped 6 bases from V and 2 bases from J, with 5 bases between. This CDR3 reads CASSTAYEQYF. In DNA form, the CDR3 reads TGTGCCAGCAGCACAGCCTACGAGCAGTACTTC.

The chain carries TRBV4-1 and TRBJ1-4; TRBD1 might be the D (5 bases). The CDR3 spans 17 residues. Per germline, CDR1 MGHRA and CDR2 YSYEKL. V shed 2 bases and J shed 3 bases, with 16 bases lying between them. In DNA form, the CDR3 reads TGCGCCAGCAGCCAACCTACGATCAGGGCACCTAATGAAAAACTGTTTTTT. Protein: CASSQPTIRAPNEKLFF.

This clone was found a few times. The chain links TRBV5-4 to TRBJ2-2, with D possibly matching TRBD2 (5 bases). CDR3 length: 12 residues. Germline V gene sequence: CDR1 SGHNT, CDR2 YYREEE (reference sequence). The ends were cut back, 4 bases at V and 4 bases at J, with 5 bases in the middle. The DNA of the CDR3 is TGTGCCAGCAGCGGACTCACCGGGGAGCTGTTTTTT. Its protein is CASSGLTGELFF.